This TCR beta chain appears in the sequencing data of a study of T cells in Graves' hyperthyroidism and ophthalmopathy (dated by TCRdb to about 2019). Turning to the overall study: TCR V-J signatures able to tell the groups apart were searched for in a discovery cohort of around 95 patients, of whom approximately 40 had Graves' ophthalmopathy and around 58 had stable Graves' hyperthyroidism. Prospective prediction of ophthalmopathy was tested in an independent validation cohort of 18 hyperthyroidism patients and roughly 16 patients who later progressed to ophthalmopathy. For training and testing, the approximately 97 patients in the discovery cohort were randomly divided in a 7:3 ratio. In addition, the study compared T-cell repertoires in thyroid tissue and in blood from roughly 6 Graves' hyperthyroidism patients. Following sampling, methimazole starting at 30 mg daily was given to hyperthyroidism patients, and high-dose intravenous methylprednisolone was given to ophthalmopathy patients. TCR Vbeta CDR3 sequencing of roughly 140 peripheral blood samples (roughly 43 ophthalmopathy, 75 to 85 hyperthyroidism and approximately 17 progressor patients) is reported in the paper. Results and caveats for the whole study, not just this receptor: Most expanded thyroid clonotypes (frequency above 0.001) were also detected in blood, a finding suggesting that blood repertoires may reflect thyroid immune responses. In validation, the model predicted progression to ophthalmopathy a median of roughly 6.1 months before onset, with roughly 71% sensitivity and just under 75% specificity. Ophthalmopathy was separated from stable hyperthyroidism by a 13 V-J signature model, with 85% to 90% sensitivity and roughly 81% specificity obtained in cross-validation and 80%/75% obtained in testing. Sample size was not statistically predetermined, and blinding of investigators to group allocation was not performed.

The sample holds one count of this clonotype. What this receptor recognizes is not known. No base qualities exist here, and no much larger clone lies one base off it. A single read makes a weak case. TCR beta CDR3 regions were amplified from RNA transcripts. For the first round of RT-PCR on the TCR CDR3, the HTBI primer set was used together with the Qiagen OneStep RT-PCR kit. A second multiplex PCR round built the libraries, followed by size selection and purification. Paired-end sequencing of the libraries was performed with 100 bp reads on an Illumina HiSeq2000. In the paper's pipeline: SOAPnuke was used to process the raw data, removing reads that contained adapters or uncalled bases, had a mean Phred below 15, or lacked an exact match to the constant primer or identifier. High-quality paired reads were merged with COPE v1.2.5, and unique nucleotide sequences were defined as clonotypes. MiTCR v1.1 was used to align the clonotypes against IMGT TRBV, TRBD and TRBJ reference segments. The analysis was restricted to V-J combinations with a frequency above 0.0001, which together covered around 99% of the repertoires. A TCS score was defined as the ratio between F50 (clonal expansion) and ExV (chaos), using BLOSUM62-based TCRdist between CDR3 peptides within each V-J. Welch's t-statistics and random forest reduced approximately 520 V-J features to fewer than 15, which were used in a naive Bayes classifier (R e1071). The Morisita-Horn index was used to measure how similar the thyroid and blood repertoires were. Using fastp at Q25 and MiXCR, TCRdb reprocessed the public reads and kept productive beta chains. Records with the same CDR3 protein are collapsed into one entry carrying the most frequent genes and DNA. The authors' filters were not applied to this entry. The sample table lists about 570,000 distinct CDR3 sequences, 35% to 55% of them with a count of one. The ten largest clonotypes hold around a fifth of the sample.

Exclusion was applied to patients with uncontrolled infections, other autoimmune diseases, pregnancy or lactation. Diagnoses were established on the basis of clinical symptoms, serum thyroxine and TRAb, thyroid ultrasound, and orbital computed tomography. Total RNA was extracted with Trizol reagent, and quality was checked on an Agilent 2100 Bioanalyzer. Between the V and J ends, shortened by 7 bases and 5 bases respectively, the junction contains 13 bases. The germline V gene provides CDR1 SGDLS and CDR2 YYNGEE. The CDR3, from cysteine to phenylalanine, totals 13 residues. Of all the DNA, just the CDR3 is kept, 39 bases in frame from base 1.

This chain joins TRBV9 to TRBJ1-5; TRBD1 is a weak D gene call, 6 bases matching. The sample comprised peripheral blood or thyroid tissue (not recorded which). The clonotype originates from an adult woman with Graves' disease, either hyperthyroidism or ophthalmopathy (not recorded which). The CDR3 region has the sequence CASGTGTHQPQHF. Here is the DNA: TGTGCCAGCGGAACAGGGACCCATCAGCCCCAGCATTTT.